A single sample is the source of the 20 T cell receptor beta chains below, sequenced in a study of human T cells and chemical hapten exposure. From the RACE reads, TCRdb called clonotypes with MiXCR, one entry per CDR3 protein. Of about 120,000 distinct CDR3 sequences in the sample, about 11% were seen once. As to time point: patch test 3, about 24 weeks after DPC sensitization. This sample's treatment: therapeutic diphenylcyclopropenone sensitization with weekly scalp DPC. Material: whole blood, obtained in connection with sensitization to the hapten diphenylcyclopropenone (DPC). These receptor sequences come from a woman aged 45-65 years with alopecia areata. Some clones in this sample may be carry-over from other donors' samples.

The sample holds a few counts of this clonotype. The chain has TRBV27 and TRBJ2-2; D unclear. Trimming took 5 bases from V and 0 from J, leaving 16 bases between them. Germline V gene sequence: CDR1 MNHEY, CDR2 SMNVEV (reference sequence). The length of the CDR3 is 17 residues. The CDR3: CASSPIAPGTNTGELFF. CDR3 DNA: TGTGCCAGCAGTCCGATAGCCCCAGGAACGAACACCGGGGAGCTGTTTTTT.

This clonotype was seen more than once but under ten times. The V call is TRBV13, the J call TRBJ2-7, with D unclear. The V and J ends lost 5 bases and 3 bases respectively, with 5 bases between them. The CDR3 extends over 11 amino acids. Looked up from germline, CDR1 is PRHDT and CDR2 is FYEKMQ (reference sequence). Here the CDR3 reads CASSAYYEQYF. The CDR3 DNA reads TGTGCCAGCAGCGCCTACTACGAGCAGTACTTC.

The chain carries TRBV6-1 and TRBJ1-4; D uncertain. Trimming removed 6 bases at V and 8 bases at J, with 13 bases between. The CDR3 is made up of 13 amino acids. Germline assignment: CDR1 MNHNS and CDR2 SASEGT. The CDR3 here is CASSKTPDEKLFF. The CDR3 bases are TGTGCCAGCAGCAAGACCCCCGACGAAAAACTGTTTTTT.

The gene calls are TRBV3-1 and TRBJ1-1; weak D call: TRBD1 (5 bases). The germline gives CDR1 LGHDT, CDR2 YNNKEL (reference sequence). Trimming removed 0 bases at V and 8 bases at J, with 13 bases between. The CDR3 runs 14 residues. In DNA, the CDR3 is TGTGCCAGCAGCCAAGAAAGTTACCAGGGAGAAGCTTTCTTT. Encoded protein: CASSQESYQGEAFF.

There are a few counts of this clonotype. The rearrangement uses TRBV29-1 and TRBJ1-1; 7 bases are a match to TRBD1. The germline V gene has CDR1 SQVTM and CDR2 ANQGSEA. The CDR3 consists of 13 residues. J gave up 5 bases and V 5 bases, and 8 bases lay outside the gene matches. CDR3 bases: TGCAGCGTTCTGTGGACAGGAAGGACTGAAGCTTTCTTT. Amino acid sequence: CSVLWTGRTEAFF.

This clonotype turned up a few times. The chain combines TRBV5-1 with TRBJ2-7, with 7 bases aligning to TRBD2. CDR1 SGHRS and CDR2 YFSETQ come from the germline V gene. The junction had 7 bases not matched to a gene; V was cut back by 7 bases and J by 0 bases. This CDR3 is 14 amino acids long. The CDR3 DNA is TGCGCCAGCGCCGGGGGGTCGCCCTCCTACGAGCAGTACTTC. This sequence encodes CASAGGSPSYEQYF.

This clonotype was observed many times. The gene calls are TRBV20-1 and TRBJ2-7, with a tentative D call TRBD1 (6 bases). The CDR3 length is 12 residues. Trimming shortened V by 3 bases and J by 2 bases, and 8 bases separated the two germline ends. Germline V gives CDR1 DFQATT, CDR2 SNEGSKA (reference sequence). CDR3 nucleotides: TGCAGTGCTAGGAAGGGGGCCTACGAGCAGTACTTC. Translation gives CSARKGAYEQYF.

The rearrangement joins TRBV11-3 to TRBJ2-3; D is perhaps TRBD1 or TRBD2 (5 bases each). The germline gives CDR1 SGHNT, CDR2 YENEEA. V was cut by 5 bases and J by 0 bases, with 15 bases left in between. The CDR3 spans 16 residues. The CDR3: CASSPREGSSTDTQYF. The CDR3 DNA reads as TGTGCCAGCAGCCCCCGAGAGGGGTCAAGCACAGATACGCAGTATTTT.

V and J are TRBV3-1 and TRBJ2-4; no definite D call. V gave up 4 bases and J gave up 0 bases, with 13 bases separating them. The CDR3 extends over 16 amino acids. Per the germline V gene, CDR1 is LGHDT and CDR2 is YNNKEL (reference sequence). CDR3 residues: CASSRSGTLAKNIQYF. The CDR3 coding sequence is TGTGCCAGCAGCCGCAGTGGTACCCTAGCCAAAAACATTCAGTACTTC.

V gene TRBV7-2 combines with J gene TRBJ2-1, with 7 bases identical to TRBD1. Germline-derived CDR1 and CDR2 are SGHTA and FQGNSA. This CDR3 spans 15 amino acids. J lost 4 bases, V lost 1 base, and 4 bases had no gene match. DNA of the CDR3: TGTGCCAGCAGCTTAGAAGGACAGGTGTACAATGAGCAGTTCTTC. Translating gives CASSLEGQVYNEQFF.

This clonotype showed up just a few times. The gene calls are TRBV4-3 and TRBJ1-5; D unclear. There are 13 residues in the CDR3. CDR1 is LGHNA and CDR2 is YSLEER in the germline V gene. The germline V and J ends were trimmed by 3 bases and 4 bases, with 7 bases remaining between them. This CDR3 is CASSQGYNQPQHF. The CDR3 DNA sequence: TGCGCCAGCAGCCAGGGATATAATCAGCCCCAGCATTTT.

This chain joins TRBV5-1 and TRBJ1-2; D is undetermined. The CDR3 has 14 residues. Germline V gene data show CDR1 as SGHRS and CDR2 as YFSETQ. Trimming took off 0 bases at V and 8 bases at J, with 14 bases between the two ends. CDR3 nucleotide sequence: TGCGCCAGCAGCTTGGGATCAGGATCGAGGGGCTACACCTTC. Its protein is CASSLGSGSRGYTF.

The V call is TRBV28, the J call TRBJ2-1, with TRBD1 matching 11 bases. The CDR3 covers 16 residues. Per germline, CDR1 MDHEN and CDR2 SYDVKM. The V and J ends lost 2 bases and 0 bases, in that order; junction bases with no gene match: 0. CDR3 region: CASSLGTGGSYNEQFF. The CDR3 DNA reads TGTGCCAGCAGTTTAGGGACAGGGGGCTCCTACAATGAGCAGTTCTTC. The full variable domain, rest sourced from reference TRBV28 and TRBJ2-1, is DVKVTQSSRYLVKRTGEKVFLECVQDMDHENMFWYRQDPGLGLRLIYFSYDVKMKEKGDIPEGYSVSREKKERFSLILESASTNQTSMYLCASSLGTGGSYNEQFFGPGTRLTVL.

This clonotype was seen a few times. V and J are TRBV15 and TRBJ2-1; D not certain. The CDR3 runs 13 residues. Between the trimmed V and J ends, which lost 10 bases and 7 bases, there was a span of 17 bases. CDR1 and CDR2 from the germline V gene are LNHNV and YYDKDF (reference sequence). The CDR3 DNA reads TGTGCCATCGCGGCGATCGGCATTAATGAGCAGTTCTTC. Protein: CAIAAIGINEQFF.

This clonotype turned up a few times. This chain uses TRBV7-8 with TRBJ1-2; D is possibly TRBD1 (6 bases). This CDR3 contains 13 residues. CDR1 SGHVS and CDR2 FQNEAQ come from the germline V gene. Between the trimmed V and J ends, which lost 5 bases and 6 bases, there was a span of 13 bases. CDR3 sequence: CASSRRGMDGYTF. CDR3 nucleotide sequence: TGTGCCAGCAGCCGCAGGGGAATGGATGGCTACACCTTC.

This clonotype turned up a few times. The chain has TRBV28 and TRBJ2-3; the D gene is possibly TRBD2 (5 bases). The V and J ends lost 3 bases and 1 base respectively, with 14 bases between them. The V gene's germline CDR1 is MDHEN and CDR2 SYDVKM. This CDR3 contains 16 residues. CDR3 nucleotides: TGTGCCAGCAGTTTGGGGTTACTGAGGGGCACAGATACGCAGTATTTT. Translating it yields CASSLGLLRGTDTQYF.

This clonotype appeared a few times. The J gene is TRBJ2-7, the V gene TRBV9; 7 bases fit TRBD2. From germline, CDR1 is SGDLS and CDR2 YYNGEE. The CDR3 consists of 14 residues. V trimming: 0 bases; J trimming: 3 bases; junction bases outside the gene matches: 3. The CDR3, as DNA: TGTGCCAGCAGCGTAGGGGACTACAACTACGAGCAGTACTTC. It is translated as CASSVGDYNYEQYF.

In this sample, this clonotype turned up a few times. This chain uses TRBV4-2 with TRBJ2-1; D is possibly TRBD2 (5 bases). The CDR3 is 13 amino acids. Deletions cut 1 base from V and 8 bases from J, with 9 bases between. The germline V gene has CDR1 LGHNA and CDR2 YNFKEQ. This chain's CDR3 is CASSQVGVHEQFF. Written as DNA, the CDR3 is TGTGCCAGCAGCCAAGTCGGGGTCCATGAGCAGTTCTTC.

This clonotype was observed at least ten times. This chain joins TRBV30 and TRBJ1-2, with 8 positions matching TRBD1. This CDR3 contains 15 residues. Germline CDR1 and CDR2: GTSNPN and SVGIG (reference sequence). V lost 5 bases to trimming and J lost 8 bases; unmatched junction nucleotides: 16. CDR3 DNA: TGTGCCTGGGGCCCCGCGGGGACAGGAGGTCGGGGCTACACCTTC. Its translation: CAWGPAGTGGRGYTF.

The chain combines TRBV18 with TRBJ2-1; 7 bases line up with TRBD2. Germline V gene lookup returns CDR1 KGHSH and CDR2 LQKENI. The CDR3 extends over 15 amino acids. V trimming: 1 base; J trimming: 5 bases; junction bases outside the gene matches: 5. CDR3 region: CASSPRASGDNEQFF. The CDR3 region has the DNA TGTGCCAGCTCACCACGGGCTAGCGGTGACAATGAGCAGTTCTTC.